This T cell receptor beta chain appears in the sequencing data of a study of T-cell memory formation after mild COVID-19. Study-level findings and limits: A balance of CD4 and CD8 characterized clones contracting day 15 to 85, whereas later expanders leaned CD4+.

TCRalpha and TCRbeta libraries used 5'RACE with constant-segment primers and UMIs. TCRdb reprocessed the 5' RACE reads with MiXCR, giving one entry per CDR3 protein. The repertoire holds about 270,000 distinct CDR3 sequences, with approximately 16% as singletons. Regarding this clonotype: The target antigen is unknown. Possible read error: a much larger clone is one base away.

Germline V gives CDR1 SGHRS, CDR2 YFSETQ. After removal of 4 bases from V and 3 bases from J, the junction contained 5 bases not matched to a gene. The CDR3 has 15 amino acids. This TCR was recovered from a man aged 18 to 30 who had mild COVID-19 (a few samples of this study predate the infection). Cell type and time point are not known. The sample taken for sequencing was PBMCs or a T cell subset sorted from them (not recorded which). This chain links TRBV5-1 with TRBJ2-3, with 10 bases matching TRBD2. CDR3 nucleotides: TGCGCCAGCAGCACCCCAGCGGGGGGGACAGATACGCAGTATTTT. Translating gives CASSTPAGGTDTQYF.